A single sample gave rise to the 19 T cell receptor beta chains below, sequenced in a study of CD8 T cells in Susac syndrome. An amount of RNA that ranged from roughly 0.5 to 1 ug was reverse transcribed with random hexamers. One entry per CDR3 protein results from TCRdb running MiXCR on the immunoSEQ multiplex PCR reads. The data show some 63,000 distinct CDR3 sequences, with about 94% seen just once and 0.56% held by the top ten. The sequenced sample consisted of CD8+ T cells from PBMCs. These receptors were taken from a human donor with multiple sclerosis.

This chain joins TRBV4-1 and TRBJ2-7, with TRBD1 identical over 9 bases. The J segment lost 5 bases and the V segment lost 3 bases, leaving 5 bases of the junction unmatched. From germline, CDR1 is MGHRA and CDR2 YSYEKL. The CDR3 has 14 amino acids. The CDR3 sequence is CASSQGTGPHEQYF. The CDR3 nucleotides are TGCGCCAGCAGCCAGGGGACAGGGCCCCACGAGCAGTACTTC.

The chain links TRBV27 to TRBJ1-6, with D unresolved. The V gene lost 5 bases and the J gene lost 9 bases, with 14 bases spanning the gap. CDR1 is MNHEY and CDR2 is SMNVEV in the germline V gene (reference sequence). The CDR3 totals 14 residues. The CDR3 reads CASSVGPWGSPLHF. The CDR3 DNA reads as TGTGCCAGCAGTGTGGGCCCGTGGGGTTCACCCCTCCACTTT.

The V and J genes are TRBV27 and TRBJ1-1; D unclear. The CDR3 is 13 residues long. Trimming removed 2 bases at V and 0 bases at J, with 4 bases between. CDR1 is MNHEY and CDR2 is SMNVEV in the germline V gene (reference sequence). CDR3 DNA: TGTGCCAGCAGTTTAAGGTTGAACACTGAAGCTTTCTTT. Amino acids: CASSLRLNTEAFF.

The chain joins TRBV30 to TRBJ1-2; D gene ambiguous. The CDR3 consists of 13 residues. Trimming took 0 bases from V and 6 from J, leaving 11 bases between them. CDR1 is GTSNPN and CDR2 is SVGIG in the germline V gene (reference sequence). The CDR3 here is CAWSVGRQDGYTF. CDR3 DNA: TGTGCCTGGAGTGTAGGGCGCCAGGATGGCTACACCTTC. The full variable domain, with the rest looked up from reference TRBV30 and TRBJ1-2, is SQTIHQWPATLVQPVGSPLSLECTVEGTSNPNLYWYRQAAGRGLQLLFYSVGIGQISSEVPQNLSASRPQDRQFILSSKKLLLSDSGFYLCAWSVGRQDGYTFGSGTRLTVV.

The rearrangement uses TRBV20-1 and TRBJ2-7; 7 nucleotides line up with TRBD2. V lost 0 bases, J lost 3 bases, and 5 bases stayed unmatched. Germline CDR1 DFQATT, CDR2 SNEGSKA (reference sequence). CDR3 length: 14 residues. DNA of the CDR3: TGCAGTGCTAGAGATTTGCGGGAGAGCTACGAGCAGTACTTC. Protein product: CSARDLRESYEQYF.

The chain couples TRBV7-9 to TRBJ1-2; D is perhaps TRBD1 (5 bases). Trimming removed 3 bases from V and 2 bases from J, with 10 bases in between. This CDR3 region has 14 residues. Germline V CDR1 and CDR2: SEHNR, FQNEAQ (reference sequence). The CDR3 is CASSFPGRNYGYTF. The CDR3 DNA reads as TGTGCCAGCAGCTTTCCGGGACGGAACTATGGCTACACCTTC.

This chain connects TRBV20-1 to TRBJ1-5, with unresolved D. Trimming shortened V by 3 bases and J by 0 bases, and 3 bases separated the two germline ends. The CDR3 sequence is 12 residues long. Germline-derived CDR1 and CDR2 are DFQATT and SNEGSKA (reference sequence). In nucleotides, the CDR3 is TGCAGTGCTAGGATTAGCAATCAGCCCCAGCATTTT. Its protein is CSARISNQPQHF.

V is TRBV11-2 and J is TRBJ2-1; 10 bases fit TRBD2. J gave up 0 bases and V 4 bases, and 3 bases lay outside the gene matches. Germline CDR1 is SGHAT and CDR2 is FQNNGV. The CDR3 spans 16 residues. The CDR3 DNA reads TGTGCCAGCAGCTGGACTAGCGGCAGCTCCTACAATGAGCAGTTCTTC. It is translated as CASSWTSGSSYNEQFF.

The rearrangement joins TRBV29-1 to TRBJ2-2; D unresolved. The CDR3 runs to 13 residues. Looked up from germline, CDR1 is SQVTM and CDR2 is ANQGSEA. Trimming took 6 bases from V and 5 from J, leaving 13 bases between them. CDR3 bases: TGCAGCGTAGCATACTTGGATACCGGGGAGCTGTTTTTT. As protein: CSVAYLDTGELFF.

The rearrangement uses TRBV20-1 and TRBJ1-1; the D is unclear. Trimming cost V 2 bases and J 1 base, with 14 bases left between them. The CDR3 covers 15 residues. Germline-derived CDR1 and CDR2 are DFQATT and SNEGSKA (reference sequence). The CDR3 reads CSARPLTGGNTEAFF. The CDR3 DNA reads TGCAGTGCTAGACCCCTAACCGGCGGGAACACTGAAGCTTTCTTT.

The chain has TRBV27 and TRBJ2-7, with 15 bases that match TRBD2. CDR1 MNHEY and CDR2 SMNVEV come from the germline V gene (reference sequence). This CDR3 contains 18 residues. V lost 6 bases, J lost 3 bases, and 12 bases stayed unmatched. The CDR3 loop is CASSGTGTSGGTVYEQYF. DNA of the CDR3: TGTGCCAGCAGCGGAACCGGGACTAGCGGGGGGACGGTCTACGAGCAGTACTTC.

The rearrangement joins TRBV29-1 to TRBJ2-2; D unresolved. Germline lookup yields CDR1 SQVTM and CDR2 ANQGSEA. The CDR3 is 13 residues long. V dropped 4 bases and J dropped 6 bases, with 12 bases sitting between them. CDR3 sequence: CSVGIPNAGELFF. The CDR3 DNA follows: TGCAGCGTTGGTATACCCAACGCCGGGGAGCTGTTTTTT.

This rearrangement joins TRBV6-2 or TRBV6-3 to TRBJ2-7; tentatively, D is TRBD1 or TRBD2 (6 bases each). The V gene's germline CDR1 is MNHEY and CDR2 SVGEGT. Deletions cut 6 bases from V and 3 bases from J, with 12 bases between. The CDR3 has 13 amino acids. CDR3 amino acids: CASRGLTGYEQYF. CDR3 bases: TGTGCCAGCAGGGGACTGACAGGCTACGAGCAGTACTTC.

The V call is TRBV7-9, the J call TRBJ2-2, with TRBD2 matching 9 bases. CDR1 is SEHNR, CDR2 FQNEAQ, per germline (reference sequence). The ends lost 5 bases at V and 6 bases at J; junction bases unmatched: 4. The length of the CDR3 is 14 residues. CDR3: CASSPVAGAGELFF. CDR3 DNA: TGTGCCAGCAGCCCCGTAGCGGGGGCCGGGGAGCTGTTTTTT.

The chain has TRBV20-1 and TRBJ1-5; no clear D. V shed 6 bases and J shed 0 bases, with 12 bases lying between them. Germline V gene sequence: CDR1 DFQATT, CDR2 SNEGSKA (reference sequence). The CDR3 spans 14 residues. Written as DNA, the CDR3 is TGCAGTGCCACTCTGGTAGATAGCAATCAGCCCCAGCATTTT. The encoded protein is CSATLVDSNQPQHF.

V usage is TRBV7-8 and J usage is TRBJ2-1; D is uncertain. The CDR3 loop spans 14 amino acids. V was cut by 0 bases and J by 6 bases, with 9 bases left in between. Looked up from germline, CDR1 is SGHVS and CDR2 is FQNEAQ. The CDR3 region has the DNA TGTGCCAGCAGCTTAGCCGGTCTCACCAATGAGCAGTTCTTC. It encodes CASSLAGLTNEQFF.

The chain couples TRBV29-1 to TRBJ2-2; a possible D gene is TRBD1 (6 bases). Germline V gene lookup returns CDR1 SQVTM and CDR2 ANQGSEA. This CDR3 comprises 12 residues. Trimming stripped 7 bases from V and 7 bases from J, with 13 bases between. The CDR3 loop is CSGGGFGGELFF. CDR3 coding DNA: TGCAGCGGAGGGGGATTTGGCGGGGAGCTGTTTTTT.

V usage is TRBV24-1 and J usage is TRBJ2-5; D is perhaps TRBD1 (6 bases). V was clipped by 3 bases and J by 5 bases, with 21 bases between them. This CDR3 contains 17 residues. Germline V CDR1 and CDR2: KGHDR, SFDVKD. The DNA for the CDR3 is TGTGCCACCAGTGATCGCCCCGGCGTCAGGGGAGTGGAGACCCAGTACTTC. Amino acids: CATSDRPGVRGVETQYF.

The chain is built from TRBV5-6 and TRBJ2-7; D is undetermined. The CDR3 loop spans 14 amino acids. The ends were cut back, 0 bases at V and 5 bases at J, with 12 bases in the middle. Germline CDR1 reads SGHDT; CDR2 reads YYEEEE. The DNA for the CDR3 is TGTGCCAGCAGCTTGGGGGGAAGCCCGAACGAGCAGTACTTC. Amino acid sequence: CASSLGGSPNEQYF.